This T cell receptor (beta chain) was observed in a study of beta chain features in type 1 diabetes. Study-wide findings and caveats: Among all four CD4+ subsets, Type 1 diabetes patients had TCRB CDR3s that were moderately but significantly shorter.

The V end was cut by 1 base, the J end by 8 bases, with 11 bases between. CDR3 length: 13 amino acids. CDR1 is SGHAT, CDR2 FQNNGV, per germline. As every portion of the isolated RNA was reverse transcribed, the sequencing read expressed TCRB transcripts. Sequenced by immunoSEQ multiplex PCR; TCRdb stores in-frame clones only, minus some. The sample records around 250,000 clones, roughly 13% being singletons. Concerning this clone: The antigen remains undetermined.

Sequences were obtained from naive CD4+ T cells from blood. This chain joins TRBV11-2 and TRBJ1-2; D perhaps matches TRBD1 (5 bases). The receptor was isolated from a young man with type 1 diabetes. The CDR3 nucleotides read TGTGCCAGCAGCTTAGTAGCAGGGCTCGGCTACACCTTC. This codes for CASSLVAGLGYTF.